The clone carrying this T cell receptor (beta chain) came up many times. Its antigen is not known. This specimen comes from a study of T cells in Graves' hyperthyroidism and ophthalmopathy. Overall study results and limits: Most thyroid clonotypes expanded above 0.001 appeared in blood too.

The germline V gene encodes CDR1 DFQATT and CDR2 SNEGSKA (reference sequence). This CDR3 is 12 amino acids long. Trimming stripped 2 bases from V and 7 bases from J, with 8 bases between. The source material, RNA transcripts, was used to amplify TCR beta CDR3 regions. TCR CDR3 underwent first-round RT-PCR with the HTBI primer set. TCRdb ran MiXCR on the multiplex PCR reads and lists one entry per CDR3 protein. This sample has some 550,000 distinct CDR3 sequences, with approximately 15% found just once. Sequencing was done on a sample of blood. V is TRBV20-1 and J is TRBJ1-4, with a possible D match to TRBD1 (5 bases). This receptor was taken from a woman aged 40 to 55 with Graves' ophthalmopathy. Written as DNA, the CDR3 is TGCAGTGCTAGACAGGGTGTTGAAAAACTGTTTTTT. Encoded protein: CSARQGVEKLFF.